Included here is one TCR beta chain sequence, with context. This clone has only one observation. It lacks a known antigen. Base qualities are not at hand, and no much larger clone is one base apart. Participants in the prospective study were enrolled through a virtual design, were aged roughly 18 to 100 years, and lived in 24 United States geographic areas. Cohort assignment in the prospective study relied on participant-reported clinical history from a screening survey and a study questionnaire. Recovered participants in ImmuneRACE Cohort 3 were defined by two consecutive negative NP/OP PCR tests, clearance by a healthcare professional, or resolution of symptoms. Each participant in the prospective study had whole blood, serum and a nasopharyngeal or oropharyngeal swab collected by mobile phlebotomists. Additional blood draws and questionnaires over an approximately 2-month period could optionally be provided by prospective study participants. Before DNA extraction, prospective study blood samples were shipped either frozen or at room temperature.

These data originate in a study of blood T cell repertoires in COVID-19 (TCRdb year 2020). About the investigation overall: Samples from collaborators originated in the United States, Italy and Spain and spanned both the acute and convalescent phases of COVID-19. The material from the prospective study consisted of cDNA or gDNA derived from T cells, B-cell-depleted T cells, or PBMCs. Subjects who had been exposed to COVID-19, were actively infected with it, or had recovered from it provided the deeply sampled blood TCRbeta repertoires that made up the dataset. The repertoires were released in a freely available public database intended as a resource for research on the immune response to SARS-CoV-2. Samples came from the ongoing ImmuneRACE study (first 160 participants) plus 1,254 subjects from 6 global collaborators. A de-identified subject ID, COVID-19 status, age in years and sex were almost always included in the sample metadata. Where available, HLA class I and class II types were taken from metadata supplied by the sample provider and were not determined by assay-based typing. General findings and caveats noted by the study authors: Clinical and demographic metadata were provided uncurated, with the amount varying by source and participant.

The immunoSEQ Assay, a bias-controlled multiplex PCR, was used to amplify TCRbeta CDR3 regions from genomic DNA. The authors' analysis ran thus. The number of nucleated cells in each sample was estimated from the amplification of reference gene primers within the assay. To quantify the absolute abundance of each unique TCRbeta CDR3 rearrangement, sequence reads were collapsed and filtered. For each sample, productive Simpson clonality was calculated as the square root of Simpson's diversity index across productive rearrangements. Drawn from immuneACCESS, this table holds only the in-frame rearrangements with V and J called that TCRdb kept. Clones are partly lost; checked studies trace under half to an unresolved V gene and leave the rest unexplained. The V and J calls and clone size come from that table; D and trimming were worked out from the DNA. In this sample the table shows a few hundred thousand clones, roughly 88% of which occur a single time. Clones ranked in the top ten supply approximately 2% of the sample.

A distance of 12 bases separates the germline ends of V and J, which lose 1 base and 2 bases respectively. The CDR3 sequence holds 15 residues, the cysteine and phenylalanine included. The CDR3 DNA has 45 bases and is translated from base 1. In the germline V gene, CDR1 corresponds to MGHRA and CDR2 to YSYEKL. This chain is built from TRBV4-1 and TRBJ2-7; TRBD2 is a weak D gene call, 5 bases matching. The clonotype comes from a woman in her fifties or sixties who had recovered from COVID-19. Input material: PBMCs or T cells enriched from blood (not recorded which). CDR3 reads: CASSQAKEAAYEQYF. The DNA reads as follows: TGCGCCAGCAGCCAAGCAAAGGAGGCGGCCTACGAGCAGTACTTC.